This T cell receptor beta chain was documented in a study of cytomegalovirus exposure and HLA in healthy donors. PCR was performed using 60 Vbeta and 13 Jbeta primers. TCRdb's table, derived via immunoSEQ multiplex PCR, lists solely in-frame clones and lacks some. The repertoire has under 200,000 clones, about four fifths of them found once; the top ten carry roughly 6%. V was cut by 3 bases and J by 4 bases, with 9 bases left in between. Germline V CDR1 and CDR2: MNHEY, SMNVEV (reference sequence). This CDR3 has 13 amino acids. Points on this clone: What it binds is unknown.

Findings of the study overall: TCR beta sequences reportedly predicted most subjects' HLA-A and HLA-B alleles accurately. The sole available immune exposure information was CMV serostatus. The classifier, whose performance was assessed in both the original and validation cohorts, reportedly diagnosed cytomegalovirus status with high specificity and sensitivity. A later analysis found most CMV-associated TCR beta chains apparently HLA-restricted.

The receptor's source is a young woman in good health and CMV-seropositive. The specimen sequenced was PBMCs. The V gene is TRBV27, the J gene TRBJ2-5; D not certain. Here the CDR3 reads CASSFGRLETQYF. The CDR3 DNA follows: TGTGCCAGCAGTTTTGGCAGGCTAGAGACCCAGTACTTC.